This T cell receptor beta chain was found in a study of T cell changes during pregnancy in multiple sclerosis. Germline loops: CDR1 SGDLS, CDR2 YYNGEE. The CDR3 has 16 amino acids. V trimming: 4 bases; J trimming: 7 bases; junction bases outside the gene matches: 10. The assay was immunoSEQ multiplex PCR, and TCRdb's table has in-frame clones only and misses some. Here the sample spans 25,000 to 35,000 clones, roughly 89% being singletons. The rearrangement joins TRBV9 to TRBJ2-1, with 11 bases identical to TRBD2. Sequenced material: CD8+ T cells from peripheral blood mononuclear cells, taken before pregnancy. This clonotype was sampled from a female donor with multiple sclerosis, enrolled in a pregnancy study. The CDR3 loop reads CASSHGATSGTNEQFF. DNA for the CDR3: TGTGCCAGCAGCCATGGGGCGACTAGCGGGACGAATGAGCAGTTCTTC.